This TCR beta chain was found in a study of radiotherapy plus CTLA-4 blockade in lung cancer. Repertoires were generated with immunoSEQ multiplex PCR, while TCRdb's copy carries only in-frame clones and drops some. Among tens of thousands of clones listed, around 79% were seen once. Between the trimmed V and J ends, which lost 5 bases and 5 bases, there was a span of 24 bases. CDR1 is SGHVS and CDR2 is FNYEAQ in the germline V gene. The CDR3 is 17 amino acids. This chain links TRBV7-6 with TRBJ1-2; D unresolved. The starting material was peripheral blood, obtained from a patient treated with radiotherapy plus ipilimumab. This clonotype was obtained from a human donor with non-small cell lung cancer who had a partial response to radiotherapy plus ipilimumab. Some clones in this sample may be carry-over from other donors' samples. CDR3 DNA sequence: TGTGCCAGCAGCACCTCTCTAGCCGATGTCAGGAAGTATGGCTACACCTTC. Its protein product is CASSTSLADVRKYGYTF.